These 19 T cell receptor beta chains originate from one sample sequenced in a study of blood T cell repertoires in COVID-19. Sequencing was performed with immunoSEQ multiplex PCR; in TCRdb, only in-frame clones are kept and a portion is missing. The sample contains 150,000 or so clones, approximately 80% of which appear only once. The sample was PBMCs or T cells enriched from blood (not recorded which). The receptors were sampled from a man aged 50 to 59 who had recovered from COVID-19.

The chain joins TRBV3-1 (or the pseudogene TRBV3-2) to TRBJ1-3; 7 bases fit TRBD1. The CDR3 runs to 16 residues. Germline V CDR1 and CDR2: LGHDT, YNNKEL (reference sequence). The trim removed 4 bases at V and 3 bases at J, leaving 9 bases unmatched. CDR3 region: CASSPDRALYGNTIYF. The CDR3 DNA reads TGTGCCAGCAGCCCTGACAGGGCGCTTTATGGAAACACCATATATTTT.

The chain combines TRBV4-1 with TRBJ2-7; TRBD1 agrees at 8 bases. The trim removed 0 bases at V and 4 bases at J, leaving 8 bases unmatched. This CDR3 is built from 16 residues. Germline-derived CDR1 and CDR2 are MGHRA and YSYEKL. The CDR3 here is CASSQDRWTGLYEQYF. In DNA form, the CDR3 reads TGCGCCAGCAGCCAAGATCGGTGGACAGGGTTATACGAGCAGTACTTC.

The V call is TRBV3-1 (or the pseudogene TRBV3-2), the J call TRBJ1-5, with 9 positions matching TRBD1. CDR1 LGHDT and CDR2 YNNKEL come from the germline V gene (reference sequence). This CDR3 has 15 residues. With V trimmed by 3 bases and J by 6 bases, 6 bases remained unmatched. CDR3 region: CASSQATGGTQPQHF. The CDR3 nucleotides are TGTGCCAGCAGCCAGGCAACAGGGGGCACTCAGCCCCAGCATTTT.

The chain employs TRBV28 and TRBJ1-2, with a weak D call TRBD1 (5 bases). Trimming stripped 4 bases from V and 0 bases from J, with 12 bases between. The CDR3 extends over 15 amino acids. Germline assignment: CDR1 MDHEN and CDR2 SYDVKM. CDR3 nucleotides: TGTGCCAGCAGTTCTCTTGGACAAGCTAACTATGGCTACACCTTC. Its protein is CASSSLGQANYGYTF.

This chain uses TRBV20-1 with TRBJ2-5; the match to TRBD2 covers 12 bases. With 3 bases clipped from V and 5 bases from J, the junction kept 7 bases outside the gene matches. This CDR3 contains 15 residues. Germline values: CDR1 DFQATT, CDR2 SNEGSKA (reference sequence). The CDR3 DNA reads as TGCAGTGCTAGTGGAACTAGCGGGGGGCAGGAGACCCAGTACTTC. Translation gives CSASGTSGGQETQYF.

The chain uses TRBV28 and TRBJ1-3; D is unresolved. Germline CDR1 and CDR2: MDHEN and SYDVKM. The CDR3 runs 12 residues. V lost 7 bases and J lost 2, with 6 bases in between. CDR3 loop: CASKLPGNTIYF. The CDR3 nucleotides read TGTGCCAGCAAACTCCCTGGAAACACCATATATTTT. Filled out from reference TRBV28 and TRBJ1-3, the complete variable domain reads DVKVTQSSRYLVKRTGEKVFLECVQDMDHENMFWYRQDPGLGLRLIYFSYDVKMKEKGDIPEGYSVSREKKERFSLILESASTNQTSMYLCASKLPGNTIYFGEGSWLTVV.

This chain links TRBV5-4 with TRBJ2-7; 8 bases map to TRBD2. The length of the CDR3 is 16 residues. Germline assignment: CDR1 SGHNT and CDR2 YYREEE (reference sequence). V shed 4 bases and J 0 bases; nucleotides not matched to a gene: 9. CDR3 region: CASSLRGRGDSYEQYF. CDR3 DNA: TGTGCCAGCAGCCTCCGGGGGCGGGGGGACTCCTACGAGCAGTACTTC. Looking up the rest from reference TRBV5-4 and TRBJ2-7 gives the full variable domain: ETGVTQSPTHLIKTRGQQVTLRCSSQSGHNTVSWYQQALGQGPQFIFQYYREEENGRGNFPPRFSGLQFPNYSSELNVNALELDDSALYLCASSLRGRGDSYEQYFGPGTRLTVT.

The rearrangement uses TRBV11-2 and TRBJ2-5, with 8 bases identical to TRBD2. Germline CDR1 is SGHAT and CDR2 is FQNNGV. V dropped 7 bases and J dropped 2; count of bases not matched to a gene: 9. CDR3 length: 15 amino acids. The CDR3 DNA is TGTGCCAGCACCTCTCGGCGGGGGGTACAAGAGACCCAGTACTTC. It specifies CASTSRRGVQETQYF.

V usage is TRBV6-5 and J usage is TRBJ1-2; a possible D gene is TRBD1 (6 bases). Germline values: CDR1 MNHEY, CDR2 SVGAGI. The CDR3 is 14 residues long. V shed 6 bases and J shed 7 bases, with 18 bases lying between them. The DNA of the CDR3 is TGTGCCAGCAGGACGGACAGAAAAAGTTTTGGCTACACCTTC. Amino acid sequence: CASRTDRKSFGYTF.

The chain employs TRBV20-1 and TRBJ1-5; 12 positions match TRBD1. The CDR3 loop spans 17 amino acids. CDR1 DFQATT and CDR2 SNEGSKA come from the germline V gene (reference sequence). The V segment lost 3 bases and the J segment 2 bases; nucleotides outside the gene matches: 8. The chain's CDR3 is CSASPGDRGQRNQPQHF. CDR3 in DNA: TGCAGTGCTAGTCCTGGGGACAGGGGGCAACGCAATCAGCCCCAGCATTTT.

This chain links TRBV28 with TRBJ1-2, with TRBD1 identical over 9 bases. Germline V lookup: CDR1 MDHEN, CDR2 SYDVKM. Trimming cost V 6 bases and J 7 bases; bases outside gene matches: 12. The CDR3 length is 15 residues. CDR3 residues: CASSQTDRGGGGYTF. CDR3 DNA: TGTGCCAGCAGCCAAACGGACAGGGGAGGTGGTGGCTACACCTTC.

This sequence joins TRBV11-2 and TRBJ1-1; 10 bases align to TRBD1. Germline V lookup: CDR1 SGHAT, CDR2 FQNNGV. This CDR3 has 12 amino acids. V lost 5 bases and J lost 8; bases outside the gene matches: 2. Here the CDR3 reads CASSRGQGEAFF. CDR3 DNA sequence: TGTGCCAGCAGCCGGGGACAGGGGGAAGCTTTCTTT.

The gene calls are TRBV10-2 and TRBJ2-7, with 7 bases matching TRBD2. Germline-derived CDR1 and CDR2 are WSHSY and SAAADI. With 5 bases clipped from V and 3 bases from J, the junction kept 4 bases outside the gene matches. The CDR3 runs 13 residues. CDR3 loop: CASSRGGVYEQYF. CDR3 in DNA: TGCGCCAGCAGTCGGGGAGGGGTCTACGAGCAGTACTTC.

V usage is TRBV28 and J usage is TRBJ2-5, with 12 positions matching TRBD2. J gave up 1 base and V 3 bases, and 0 bases lay outside the gene matches. The CDR3 is 15 amino acids. The V gene's germline CDR1 is MDHEN and CDR2 SYDVKM. The CDR3 loop reads CASSLTSGGQETQYF. CDR3 in DNA: TGTGCCAGCAGTTTGACTAGCGGGGGCCAAGAGACCCAGTACTTC.

V and J are TRBV18 and TRBJ2-7; 7 bases are a match to TRBD1. The CDR3 is 14 residues long. CDR1 and CDR2 (germline): KGHSH, LQKENI. V dropped 3 bases and J dropped 5; count of bases not matched to a gene: 7. CDR3 coding DNA: TGTGCCAGCTCACCTGACAGGGCGAGCCACGAGCAGTACTTC. It is translated as CASSPDRASHEQYF.

This chain joins TRBV7-6 and TRBJ2-3, with D possibly matching TRBD2 (7 bases). This CDR3 region has 16 residues. Trimming left V 5 bases short and J 5 bases short, with 20 bases between. In germline, CDR1 is SGHVS, CDR2 FNYEAQ. This chain's CDR3 is CASSRGGGGGGDTQYF. DNA of the CDR3: TGTGCCAGCAGCCGCGGTGGCGGGGGCGGTGGAGATACGCAGTATTTT.

The chain is built from TRBV19 and TRBJ1-4; no definite D call. The V gene lost 2 bases and the J gene lost 0 bases, with 4 bases spanning the gap. There are 14 residues in the CDR3. Looked up from germline, CDR1 is LNHDA and CDR2 is SQIVND (reference sequence). CDR3 DNA sequence: TGTGCCAGTAGTATAACGGCAACTAATGAAAAACTGTTTTTT. Protein product: CASSITATNEKLFF.

This clone is a singleton in its sample. This rearrangement joins TRBV7-2 to TRBJ1-5; D gene ambiguous. The V and J ends lost 1 base and 6 bases respectively, with 4 bases between them. Germline loops: CDR1 SGHTA, CDR2 FQGNSA. CDR3 length: 12 amino acids. The CDR3 nucleotides read TGTGCCAGCAGCTTAGGGCCTCAGCCCCAGCATTTT. Its protein is CASSLGPQPQHF.

This chain joins TRBV24-1 and TRBJ1-5; tentative D call: TRBD1 (5 bases). V shed 3 bases and J shed 9 bases, with 14 bases lying between them. Germline-derived CDR1 and CDR2 are KGHDR and SFDVKD. The CDR3 length is 14 residues. The CDR3: CATSDERGGGPQHF. The CDR3 coding sequence is TGTGCCACCAGTGATGAACGGGGCGGGGGGCCCCAGCATTTT.